Below are 27 T cell receptor beta chains sequenced from a single sample in a study of shared clonotypes between healthy human individuals. The repertoire was sequenced with immunoSEQ multiplex PCR; TCRdb's copy has only in-frame clones and lacks some. The sample lists 2 million to 2.5 million clones, roughly 95% occurring once. The sample comprised naive CD4+ T cells sorted from blood. Subset noted: CD45RA+ positively selected. These receptor sequences come from a man aged 18 to 29 in good health.

Written as DNA, the CDR3 is TGTGCCAGCTCACAGTCAGTCTTGGTGAGCAATCAGCCCCAGCATTTT. Translating it yields CASSQSVLVSNQPQHF. V usage is TRBV18 and J usage is TRBJ1-5; D gene ambiguous. CDR3 size: 16 residues. The V and J ends lost 4 bases and 1 base respectively, with 14 bases between them. CDR1 and CDR2 (germline): KGHSH, LQKENI.

This chain links TRBV30 with TRBJ2-7, with TRBD1 as a possible D gene (5 bases). The V gene's germline CDR1 is GTSNPN and CDR2 SVGIG (reference sequence). V was trimmed by 3 bases and J by 6 bases, leaving 9 bases between them. CDR3 length: 11 amino acids. This CDR3 is CAWSLGAEQYF. CDR3 nucleotide sequence: TGTGCCTGGAGCCTAGGGGCCGAGCAGTACTTC.

As for this clone: At one end, the junction sequence differs from germline, possibly due to a read error. The V and J genes are TRBV9 and TRBJ2-5, with 10 bases lining up with TRBD2. Germline V gene lookup returns CDR1 SGDLS and CDR2 YYNGEE. The length of the CDR3 is 12 residues. CDR3 protein: CASSGRFETQYF. Written as DNA, the CDR3 is TGTGCCAGTAGCGGGAGGTTCGAGACCCAGTACTTC.

The chain recombines TRBV7-2 with TRBJ2-1; D is perhaps TRBD2 (5 bases). Germline CDR1 is SGHTA and CDR2 is FQGNSA. Between the trimmed V and J ends, which lost 7 bases and 2 bases, there was a span of 21 bases. This CDR3 region has 17 residues. In DNA, the CDR3 is TGTGCCAGCACCGATATCTTAAGCGGATCAACCTACAATGAGCAGTTCTTC. Amino acid sequence: CASTDILSGSTYNEQFF.

The rearrangement joins TRBV10-3 to TRBJ2-1, with TRBD2 matching over 7 bases. Losses at the gene ends were 6 bases for V and 6 bases for J; bases not matched to a gene: 2. CDR1 is ENHRY and CDR2 is SYGVKD in the germline V gene. The CDR3 runs 12 residues. As DNA, the CDR3 is TGTGCCATCAGCCGCGGGGGCAATGAGCAGTTCTTC. Residues: CAISRGGNEQFF.

The chain employs TRBV28 and TRBJ2-1; 7 positions match TRBD2. The CDR3 runs to 13 residues. V gave up 8 bases and J gave up 4 bases; unmatched junction bases: 5. Germline values: CDR1 MDHEN, CDR2 SYDVKM. The CDR3 loop reads CASWASGYNEQFF. The CDR3 bases are TGTGCCAGCTGGGCTAGCGGTTACAATGAGCAGTTCTTC.

The chain is built from TRBV30 and TRBJ2-1; TRBD1 matches at 8 bases. This CDR3 has 15 amino acids. The germline CDR1 and CDR2 sequences are GTSNPN and SVGIG (reference sequence). Trimming cost V 1 base and J 1 base; bases outside gene matches: 3. In DNA form, the CDR3 reads TGTGCCTGGAGTGGGGACAGGTGGTCCTACAATGAGCAGTTCTTC. Translated: CAWSGDRWSYNEQFF.

V usage is TRBV5-4 and J usage is TRBJ1-6; weak D call: TRBD1 (5 bases). V dropped 1 base and J dropped 0 bases, with 14 bases sitting between them. Per the germline V gene, CDR1 is SGHNT and CDR2 is YYREEE (reference sequence). This CDR3 is built from 18 residues. CDR3 coding DNA: TGTGCCAGCAGCTTGTGGGGCGGGCCGCACTCCTATAATTCACCCCTCCACTTT. Amino acids: CASSLWGGPHSYNSPLHF.

The V and J genes are TRBV4-1 and TRBJ2-3, with D unclear. The CDR3 is 14 residues long. Germline V gene lookup returns CDR1 MGHRA and CDR2 YSYEKL. Trimming shortened V by 2 bases and J by 1 base, and 7 bases separated the two germline ends. CDR3 in DNA: TGCGCCAGCAGCCAAAACACCCGCACAGATACGCAGTATTTT. Amino acid sequence: CASSQNTRTDTQYF.

The rearrangement links TRBV4-1 to TRBJ1-2, with TRBD1 identical over 7 bases. J gave up 4 bases and V 1 base, and 9 bases lay outside the gene matches. The germline V gene encodes CDR1 MGHRA and CDR2 YSYEKL. The CDR3 covers 16 residues. CDR3 sequence reads: CASSQAAGTVPYGYTF. The CDR3 DNA reads TGCGCCAGCAGCCAAGCGGCCGGGACAGTCCCCTATGGCTACACCTTC.

The J gene is TRBJ1-1, the V gene TRBV10-1, with D possibly being TRBD1 (5 bases). The CDR3 covers 13 residues. Trimming took 6 bases from V and 0 from J, leaving 8 bases between them. The germline gives CDR1 WNHNN, CDR2 SYGVQD (reference sequence). The CDR3 here is CASRQDLNTEAFF. CDR3 nucleotides: TGCGCCAGCAGACAGGATCTGAACACTGAAGCTTTCTTT.

The chain has TRBV15 and TRBJ2-1; D remains ambiguous. The CDR3 spans 16 residues. Trimming removed 0 bases from V and 0 bases from J, with 9 bases in between. CDR1 and CDR2 from the germline V gene are LNHNV and YYDKDF (reference sequence). The CDR3 DNA reads as TGTGCCACCAGCAGAGATCCCGTAAGCTCCTACAATGAGCAGTTCTTC. Amino acid sequence: CATSRDPVSSYNEQFF.

This chain joins TRBV9 and TRBJ2-5; weak D call: TRBD2 (5 bases). Trimming removed 4 bases from V and 5 bases from J, with 18 bases in between. The CDR3 length is 15 residues. Germline CDR1 reads SGDLS; CDR2 reads YYNGEE. The CDR3 nucleotides are TGTGCCAGCAGCACCTCCCTAGCTGCCGGGGAGACCCAGTACTTC. It translates to CASSTSLAAGETQYF.

V usage is TRBV25-1 and J usage is TRBJ1-1; no definite D call. Trimming took off 3 bases at V and 5 bases at J, with 13 bases between the two ends. The CDR3 spans 14 residues. Germline-derived CDR1 and CDR2 are MGHDK and SYGVNS. The CDR3 nucleotides are TGTGCCAGCAGTGATCTAGGGTTGGGAACTGAAGCTTTCTTT. It specifies CASSDLGLGTEAFF.

The gene calls are TRBV5-1 and TRBJ1-3; perhaps TRBD1 as D (5 bases). Germline CDR1 and CDR2: SGHRS and YFSETQ. V was pared by 3 bases and J by 0 bases, with 16 bases between. CDR3 size: 17 residues. CDR3 region: CASSSGSWGRSGNTIYF. The CDR3 DNA reads TGCGCCAGCAGCTCGGGGAGTTGGGGCCGCTCTGGAAACACCATATATTTT.

This chain connects TRBV7-2 to TRBJ1-6; D uncertain. Germline assignment: CDR1 SGHTA and CDR2 FQGNSA. The CDR3 consists of 15 residues. Trimming left V 2 bases short and J 7 bases short, with 12 bases between. The chain's CDR3 is CASSLLQIGNSPLHF. In DNA, the CDR3 is TGTGCCAGCAGCTTATTACAGATAGGCAATTCACCCCTCCACTTT.

This sequence joins TRBV30 and TRBJ1-1; the match to TRBD1 covers 8 bases. CDR3 length: 15 amino acids. Germline lookup yields CDR1 GTSNPN and CDR2 SVGIG (reference sequence). J lost 5 bases, V lost 1 base, and 9 bases had no gene match. Here the CDR3 reads CAWSAMDRVGTEAFF. Here the CDR3 DNA reads TGTGCCTGGAGTGCTATGGACAGGGTAGGGACTGAAGCTTTCTTT.

This clone was detected only a few times. This chain joins TRBV18 and TRBJ1-1; 9 bases match TRBD1. The CDR3 has 14 amino acids. V lost 4 bases to trimming and J lost 1 base; unmatched junction nucleotides: 1. From germline, CDR1 is KGHSH and CDR2 LQKENI. CDR3 in amino acids: CASSRGQGNTEAFF. CDR3 DNA: TGTGCCAGCTCACGGGGACAGGGGAACACTGAAGCTTTCTTT.

The V and J genes are TRBV27 and TRBJ2-5, with unresolved D. The CDR3 sequence is 15 residues long. With 3 bases removed from V and 0 bases from J, the gap between germline ends came to 11 bases. In germline, CDR1 is MNHEY, CDR2 SMNVEV (reference sequence). The CDR3 bases are TGTGCCAGCAGTTTCGATGGAACGTACCAAGAGACCCAGTACTTC. Translated: CASSFDGTYQETQYF.

About this clone itself: A much bigger clone sits one base away, suggesting this may be a read error. The sample holds other DNA sequences that translate to the same CDR3. The CDR3 region has the DNA TGTGCCAGCAGTCCATCCTACGAGCAGTACTTC. Encoded protein: CASSPSYEQYF. The chain uses TRBV2 and TRBJ2-7; D gene ambiguous. Between the trimmed V and J ends, which lost 5 bases and 1 base, there was a span of 3 bases. Germline V CDR1 and CDR2: SNHLY, FYNNEI. The CDR3 covers 11 residues.

V is TRBV9 and J is TRBJ2-3; 7 positions match TRBD2. In germline, CDR1 is SGDLS, CDR2 YYNGEE. This CDR3 contains 17 residues. Trimming at V came to 3 bases and at J to 1 base, leaving 11 bases not matched to a gene. The CDR3, as DNA: TGTGCCAGCAGCGCCTCCGAGGTGGCGGGAGGCACAGATACGCAGTATTTT. It yields the protein CASSASEVAGGTDTQYF.

The chain combines TRBV11-1 with TRBJ1-2, with D tentatively TRBD1 (5 bases). The CDR3 is 17 amino acids. The germline V gene has CDR1 SGHAT and CDR2 FQDESV (reference sequence). V was shortened by 2 bases and J by 3 bases, with 19 bases between the two germline ends. This CDR3 is CASSLRASSGPDYGYTF. CDR3 sequence (DNA): TGTGCCAGCAGCTTACGGGCATCTTCAGGGCCGGACTATGGCTACACCTTC.

The rearrangement links TRBV6-6 to TRBJ2-1; TRBD1 matches at 7 bases. CDR1 and CDR2 (germline): MNHNY, SVGAGI (reference sequence). The junction had 6 bases not matched to a gene; V was cut back by 8 bases and J by 5 bases. The CDR3 runs 13 residues. CDR3 nucleotide sequence: TGTGCCAGCTCAAGGGGGCCCAACAATGAGCAGTTCTTC. Translating gives CASSRGPNNEQFF.

The chain is built from TRBV6-5 and TRBJ1-6, with D tentatively TRBD1 (6 bases). CDR1 is MNHEY, CDR2 SVGAGI, per germline. Trimming stripped 2 bases from V and 9 bases from J, with 11 bases between. The CDR3 is made up of 14 amino acids. CDR3 protein: CASSYQGMVSPLHF. The CDR3 DNA follows: TGTGCCAGCAGTTACCAGGGGATGGTTTCACCCCTCCACTTT.

The rearrangement links TRBV5-1 to TRBJ1-1; D remains unclear. CDR3 length: 12 residues. Trimming removed 4 bases from V and 5 bases from J, with 9 bases in between. The germline gives CDR1 SGHRS, CDR2 YFSETQ. The CDR3 is CASSAGGTEAFF. As DNA, the CDR3 is TGCGCCAGCAGCGCGGGAGGGACTGAAGCTTTCTTT.

The genes are TRBV30 and TRBJ2-7; D ambiguous. This CDR3 has 11 residues. Germline assignment: CDR1 GTSNPN and CDR2 SVGIG (reference sequence). The ends were cut back, 3 bases at V and 5 bases at J, with 8 bases in the middle. CDR3: CAWRSWDEQYF. CDR3 coding DNA: TGTGCCTGGAGGTCCTGGGACGAGCAGTACTTC.

This clone appeared once. The CDR3 region is CASSASGTGEGYGYTF. The DNA for the CDR3 is TGCGCCAGCAGCGCCTCCGGGACAGGGGAAGGCTATGGCTACACCTTC. The rearrangement joins TRBV5-1 to TRBJ1-2, with 10 bases identical to TRBD1. CDR1 and CDR2 from the germline V gene are SGHRS and YFSETQ. The V and J ends lost 4 bases and 4 bases, in that order; junction bases with no gene match: 10. The CDR3 is 16 residues long. Drawing the rest from reference TRBV5-1 and TRBJ1-2, the complete variable domain is KAGVTQTPRYLIKTRGQQVTLSCSPISGHRSVSWYQQTPGQGLQFLFEYFSETQRNKGNFPGRFSGRQFSNSRSEMNVSTLELGDSALYLCASSASGTGEGYGYTFGSGTRLTVV.